The 11 T cell receptor beta chains below all came from one sample that was sequenced in a study of T cells of healthy individuals. TCRdb fed the 5' RACE reads into MiXCR, producing one record per CDR3 protein. The sample carries around 98,000 distinct CDR3 sequences, around 17% recorded once. Receptors originate from a human donor in good health.

There are many counts of this clonotype. The V gene is TRBV29-1, the J gene TRBJ1-5; 7 nucleotides line up with TRBD1. V trimming: 4 bases; J trimming: 2 bases; junction bases outside the gene matches: 8. The CDR3 spans 15 residues. Germline V gene data show CDR1 as SQVTM and CDR2 as ANQGSEA. This chain's CDR3 is CSVAATGLGNQPQHF. CDR3 nucleotides: TGCAGCGTTGCCGCGACAGGGTTGGGCAATCAGCCCCAGCATTTT.

This clonotype showed up many times. The chain links TRBV27 to TRBJ1-1, with TRBD1 as a possible D gene (6 bases). CDR1 and CDR2 from the germline V gene are MNHEY and SMNVEV (reference sequence). Trimming stripped 3 bases from V and 8 bases from J, with 10 bases between. This CDR3 spans 12 amino acids. Here the CDR3 DNA reads TGTGCCAGCAGTTTTACAGGGATGGAAGCTTTCTTT. It is translated as CASSFTGMEAFF.

The rearrangement links TRBV28 to TRBJ2-7, with TRBD1 matching over 8 bases. This CDR3 contains 17 residues. From germline, CDR1 is MDHEN and CDR2 SYDVKM. Unmatched junction bases numbered 12, after V lost 3 bases and J lost 2 bases. CDR3 nucleotide sequence: TGTGCCAGCAGTTTTACTTGGGGGGACAGGACAGCCTACGAGCAGTACTTC. Residues: CASSFTWGDRTAYEQYF.

This clonotype showed up just a few times. The rearrangement joins TRBV10-3 to TRBJ2-7; D not certain. Germline loops: CDR1 ENHRY, CDR2 SYGVKD. The CDR3 is 13 amino acids. The V and J ends lost 10 bases and 3 bases respectively, with 16 bases between them. Written as DNA, the CDR3 is TGTGCCAATTGGGCAGGCTACGACTACGAGCAGTACTTC. It codes for CANWAGYDYEQYF.

In this sample, this clonotype turned up a few times. The chain recombines TRBV6-2 or TRBV6-3 with TRBJ2-1, with 10 bases identical to TRBD1. The CDR3 consists of 15 residues. V was pared by 6 bases and J by 7 bases, with 9 bases of the junction left unmatched. Germline loops: CDR1 MNHEY, CDR2 SVGEGT. The CDR3 bases are TGTGCCAGCAGACCCCCGGGACAGGGGACAAATGAGCAGTTCTTC. Its protein is CASRPPGQGTNEQFF.

The CDR3 sequence is CASSITTRGYNEQFF. The CDR3 DNA follows: TGTGCCAGCAGTATTACGACAAGGGGCTACAATGAGCAGTTCTTC. V gene TRBV28 combines with J gene TRBJ2-1; D might be TRBD1 (5 bases). V lost 5 bases and J 3 bases, leaving 14 bases between the germline ends. In germline, CDR1 is MDHEN, CDR2 SYDVKM. This CDR3 comprises 15 residues.

This clonotype has just one count. The chain recombines TRBV7-2 with TRBJ1-6, with 9 bases that match TRBD1. From germline, CDR1 is SGHTA and CDR2 FQGNSA. V lost 5 bases to trimming and J lost 9 bases; unmatched junction nucleotides: 8. The length of the CDR3 is 15 residues. CDR3 sequence: CASSPSGQGLSPLHF. CDR3 coding DNA: TGTGCCAGCAGCCCCAGTGGACAGGGGCTTTCACCCCTCCACTTT.

A single count supports this clonotype. The chain joins TRBV10-3 to TRBJ2-5; TRBD2 matches 10 bases. The CDR3 extends over 15 amino acids. V was clipped by 4 bases and J by 1 base; unmatched bases: 3. Germline-derived CDR1 and CDR2 are ENHRY and SYGVKD. CDR3 sequence reads: CAISVIAGGQETQYF. The DNA of the CDR3 is TGTGCCATCAGTGTGATAGCGGGGGGCCAAGAGACCCAGTACTTC.

This clonotype was observed at least ten times. The V and J genes are TRBV20-1 and TRBJ2-1; D perhaps matches TRBD1 (6 bases). V was clipped by 1 base and J by 8 bases, with 12 bases between them. The CDR3 consists of 13 residues. Germline CDR1 DFQATT, CDR2 SNEGSKA (reference sequence). DNA for the CDR3: TGCAGTGCTAGAGTTATGGGGGCCTATGAGCAGTTCTTC. Its protein product is CSARVMGAYEQFF.

This sequence joins TRBV12-2 and TRBJ2-5; the D segment call TRBD2 is taken from the table without a DNA check. TRBV12-2 is classified as a pseudogene. The CDR3 contains 17 residues. The CDR3 region has the DNA TGTGCAAGTCGCCCGCGTGCCCGCGGCAGAAGTCAAGAGACCCAGTACTTC. Protein sequence: CASRPRARGRSQETQYF.

Here the CDR3 reads CASKLAGDTGELFF. The CDR3 nucleotides read TGTGCCAGCAAATTAGCGGGAGACACCGGGGAGCTGTTTTTT. The chain joins TRBV6-1 to TRBJ2-2; TRBD2 agrees at 9 bases. Germline CDR1 MNHNS, CDR2 SASEGT. The CDR3 is 14 amino acids. The V gene end was trimmed by 7 bases and the J gene end by 3 bases; junction bases not matched to a gene: 3.